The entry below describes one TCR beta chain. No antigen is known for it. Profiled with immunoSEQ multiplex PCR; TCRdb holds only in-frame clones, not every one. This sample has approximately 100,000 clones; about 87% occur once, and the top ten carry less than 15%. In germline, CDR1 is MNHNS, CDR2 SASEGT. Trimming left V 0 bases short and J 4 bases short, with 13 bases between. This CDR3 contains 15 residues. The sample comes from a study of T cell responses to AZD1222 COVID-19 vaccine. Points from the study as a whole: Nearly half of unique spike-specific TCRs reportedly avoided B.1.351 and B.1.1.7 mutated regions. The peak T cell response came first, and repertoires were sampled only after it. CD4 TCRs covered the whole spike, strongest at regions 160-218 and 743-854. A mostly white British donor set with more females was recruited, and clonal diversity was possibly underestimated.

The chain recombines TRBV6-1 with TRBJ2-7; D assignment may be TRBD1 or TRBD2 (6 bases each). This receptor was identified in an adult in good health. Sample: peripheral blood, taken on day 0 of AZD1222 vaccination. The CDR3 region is CASSEAGGSPYEQYF. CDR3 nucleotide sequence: TGTGCCAGCAGTGAAGCGGGGGGCAGCCCATACGAGCAGTACTTC.